This record concerns one T cell receptor beta chain sequence. Noted time point: after neoadjuvant nivolumab, at surgical resection. Stage II-IVA oral cavity squamous cell carcinoma was new and untreated by systemic or radiation therapy. This sample is drawn from a study of neoadjuvant anti-PD-1 for oral cavity cancer. Study-wide background: Non-progressing patients received a fourth nivolumab dose near day 43, then surgery on days 50-56.

Produced via immunoSEQ multiplex PCR; TCRdb's table is partial and in-frame only. The sample shows 55,000 to 75,000 clones, approximately 87% of them seen only once. The sequences come from PBMCs, collected after nivolumab (anti-PD-1) treatment. The TCR was taken from a person between 40 and 85 years old with oral cavity squamous cell carcinoma.

CDR3: CASSLTGPGTGGNEQFF. CDR3 bases: TGTGCCAGCAGCTTAACCGGGCCAGGGACAGGGGGCAATGAGCAGTTCTTC. This chain links TRBV7-3 with TRBJ2-1, with TRBD1 identical over 11 bases. The germline V gene encodes CDR1 SGHTA and CDR2 FQGTGA. The CDR3 is 17 residues long. Trimming cost V 0 bases and J 6 bases; bases outside gene matches: 7.